This T cell receptor (beta chain) comes out of a study of molecular identifiers for immune sequencing clone quantification. Study findings and constraints: Effector cells had over 99% of their molecules in clones above 20 RNA copies, while naive cells had under 1%.

A single record per CDR3 protein comes from TCRdb applying MiXCR to the PCR reads. This sample yields 550,000 to 750,000 distinct CDR3 sequences, of which nearly 20% are seen a single time; roughly 0.85% belongs to the top ten. This clonotype came up a few times. Its antigen is not identified. Sorted naive CD8 T cells were those defined as CD8+CD4-CCR7+CD45RA+. The CDR3 has 16 amino acids. Trimming pared 7 bases from V and 4 bases from J, leaving 23 bases between. Germline CDR1 and CDR2: MNHNS and SASEGT. This chain links TRBV6-1 with TRBJ2-7; the D gene is possibly TRBD2 (6 bases). The sequencing sample was made of naive CD8+ T cells from blood, with Jurkat cell RNA spiked in. Indicated subset: FACS-sorted CD8+CD4-CCR7+CD45RA+ naive T cells. This TCR was sampled from a human donor in good health. Some libraries in this study had Jurkat cell RNA spiked in. Here the CDR3 reads CASTPTRGAATYEQYF. For the CDR3, the DNA is TGTGCCAGCACTCCTACCCGCGGGGCGGCCACTTACGAGCAGTACTTC.